This T cell receptor beta chain was sequenced during a study of T cell responses to AZD1222 COVID-19 vaccine. The CDR3 sequence is 15 residues long. Trimming stripped 4 bases from V and 0 bases from J, with 10 bases between. Looked up from germline, CDR1 is SGHRS and CDR2 is YFSETQ. TCRdb's table, derived via immunoSEQ multiplex PCR, lists solely in-frame clones and lacks some. The data hold approximately 150,000 clones, with more than 70% observed a single time. In its sample, this clone was seen a few times. V gene TRBV5-1 combines with J gene TRBJ1-4; D is ambiguous. The sample was peripheral blood, taken on day 0 of AZD1222 vaccination. This receptor was obtained from an adult in good health. Written as DNA, the CDR3 is TGCGCCAGCAGCCCCCGCGGAACAACTAATGAAAAACTGTTTTTT. It translates to CASSPRGTTNEKLFF.